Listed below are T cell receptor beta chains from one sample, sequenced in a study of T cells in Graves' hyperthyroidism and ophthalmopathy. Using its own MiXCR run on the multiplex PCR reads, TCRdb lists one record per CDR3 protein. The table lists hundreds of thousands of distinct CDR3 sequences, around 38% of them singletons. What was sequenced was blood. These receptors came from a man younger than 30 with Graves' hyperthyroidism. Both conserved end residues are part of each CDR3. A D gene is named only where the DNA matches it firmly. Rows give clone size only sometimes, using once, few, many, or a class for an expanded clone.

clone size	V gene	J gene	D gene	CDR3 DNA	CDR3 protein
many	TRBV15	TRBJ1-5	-	TGTGCCACCAGCAGACCCGACAGAAATCAGCCCCAGCATTTT	CATSRPDRNQPQHF
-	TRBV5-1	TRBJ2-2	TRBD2	TGCGCCAGCCTCGGACTAGCGGGGGGTTCCACCGGGGAGCTGTTTTTT	CASLGLAGGSTGELFF
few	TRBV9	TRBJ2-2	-	TGTGCCAGCAGCTTAGACAGGTCGAACACCGGGGAGCTGTTTTTT	CASSLDRSNTGELFF
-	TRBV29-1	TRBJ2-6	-	TGCAGCGTTGTGCCCAGGGGCGGTGGGGCCAACGTCCTGACTTTC	CSVVPRGGGANVLTF
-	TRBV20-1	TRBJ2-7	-	TGCAGTGCTAGAAAGCCGGGCTCCTACGAGCAGTACTTC	CSARKPGSYEQYF
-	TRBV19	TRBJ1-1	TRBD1	TGTGCCAGTAGTACCGACAGGGGGGCTGGCACTGAAGCTTTCTTT	CASSTDRGAGTEAFF
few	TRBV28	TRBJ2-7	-	TGTGCCAGCAGTTTCGCGCCAGGGGCCTACGAGCAGTACTTC	CASSFAPGAYEQYF
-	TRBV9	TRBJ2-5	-	TGTGCCAGCAGCGTTGGAGGGGGAAAGGGGGAGACCCAGTACTTC	CASSVGGGKGETQYF
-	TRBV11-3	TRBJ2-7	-	TGTGCCAGCAGCTCCCCAAGGGCGGGAACCTCCTACGAGCAGTACTTC	CASSSPRAGTSYEQYF
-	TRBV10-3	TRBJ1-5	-	TGTGCCAGCGAGAACCCCGATCAGCCCCAGCATTTT	CASENPDQPQHF
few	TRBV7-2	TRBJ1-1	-	TGTGCCAGCAGCTTGGAGCGCAGGGATAGAACTGAAGCTTTCTTT	CASSLERRDRTEAFF
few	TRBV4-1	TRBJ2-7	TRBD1	TGCGCCAGCAGCCATCCTGGGACAGGGGCATACGAGCAGTACTTC	CASSHPGTGAYEQYF
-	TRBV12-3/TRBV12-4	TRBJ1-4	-	TGTGCCAGCAGCAAGCGTGCAGGGAAGGGTGAAAAACTGTTTTTT	CASSKRAGKGEKLFF
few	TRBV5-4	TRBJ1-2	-	TGTGCCAGCAGCCCGAGCATGGGACATGAGTATGGCTACACCTTC	CASSPSMGHEYGYTF
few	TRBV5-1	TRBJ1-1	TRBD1	TGCGCCAGCAGCTTGTTACCCTCACAGGGGAAACCTGAAGCTTTCTTT	CASSLLPSQGKPEAFF
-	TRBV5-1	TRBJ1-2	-	TGTGCCAGCAGTTGGCAGGGCCGTGATGGCTACACCTTC	CASSWQGRDGYTF
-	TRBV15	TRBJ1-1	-	TGTGCCACCAGCAGAGACGGGCTGGGGAGAAGGGCGGACATTATGAACACTGAAGCTTTCTTT	CATSRDGLGRRADIMNTEAFF
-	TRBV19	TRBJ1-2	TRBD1	TGTGCCAGTAGTATCGCTGGGACAGGGGACGGCTATGGCTACACCTTC	CASSIAGTGDGYGYTF
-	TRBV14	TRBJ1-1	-	TGTGCCAGCAGCCAAGCCGCGGCAGGGGCTGAAGCTTTCTTT	CASSQAAAGAEAFF
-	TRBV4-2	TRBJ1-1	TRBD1	TGTGCCAGCAGCCGAGGACAGGGGGCGAACACTGAAGCTTTCTTT	CASSRGQGANTEAFF
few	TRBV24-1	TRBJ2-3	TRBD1	TGTGCCACCAGTGAACGGACAGGGGTGGGAGCAGATACGCAGTATTTT	CATSERTGVGADTQYF
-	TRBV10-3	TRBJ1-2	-	TGTGCCATCCAGCCCCGTTTAGGCTACACCTTC	CAIQPRLGYTF
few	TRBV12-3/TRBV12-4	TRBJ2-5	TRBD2	TGTGCCAGCAGTTCTGGACTAGAGCCTCGGGAGACCCAGTACTTC	CASSSGLEPRETQYF
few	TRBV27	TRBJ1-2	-	TGTGCCGTAGGGAGGGCGGTTGGCTACACCTTC	CAVGRAVGYTF
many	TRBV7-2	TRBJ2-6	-	TGTGCCAGCTCGGGCGGGCAAGGGGCCAACGTCCTGACTTTC	CASSGGQGANVLTF
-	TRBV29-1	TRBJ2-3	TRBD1	TGCAGCGCTGATCCAGGGGGCGCCGGAGATACGCAGTATTTT	CSADPGGAGDTQYF
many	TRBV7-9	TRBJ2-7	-	TGTGCCAGCAGCTTAAAATCGGCGGGGACCTACGAGCAGTACTTC	CASSLKSAGTYEQYF
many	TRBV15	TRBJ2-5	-	TGTGCCACCAGCAGAGATCTCCGTGTCGTGACCCAGTACTTC	CATSRDLRVVTQYF
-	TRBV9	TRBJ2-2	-	TGTGCCAGCAGCGTATCTTCAGGGCCCGGGGAGCTGTTTTTT	CASSVSSGPGELFF
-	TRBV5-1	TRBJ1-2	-	TGCGCCAGCAGCCTCGGGGAGGGACGCACCTTC	CASSLGEGRTF
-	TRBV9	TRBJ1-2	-	TGTGCCAGCAGCCCCAGGATCGTGGGGCAAGACTACACCTTC	CASSPRIVGQDYTF
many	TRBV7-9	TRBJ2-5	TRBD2	TGTGCCAGCAGCTCACCGGGACTAGCGGGGTTC	CASSSPGLAGF
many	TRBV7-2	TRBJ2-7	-	TGTGCCAGCAGCTCCTCCTCCCTTTACGAGCAGTACTTC	CASSSSSLYEQYF
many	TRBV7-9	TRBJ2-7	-	TGTGCCAGCAGCCTCGGACTTAACGAGCAGTACTTC	CASSLGLNEQYF
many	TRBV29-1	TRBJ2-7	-	TGCAGCGCCGAAGGGGGGGACTACGAGCAGTACTTC	CSAEGGDYEQYF
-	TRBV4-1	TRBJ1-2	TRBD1	TGCGCCAGCAGCCAAGGTGGGACAGGGACCGGGGGCTACACCTTC	CASSQGGTGTGGYTF
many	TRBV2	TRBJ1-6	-	TGTGCCAGCAGTGGATGGGGGTCACCCCTCCACTTT	CASSGWGSPLHF
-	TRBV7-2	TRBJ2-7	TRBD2	TGCGCCAGCAGCCAAGATTCGGGACTAGCGATCTACGAGCAGTACTTC	CASSQDSGLAIYEQYF
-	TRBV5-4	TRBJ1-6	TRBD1	TGTGTCAGCAGCCTGGACAGGGCGAATTCACCCCTCCACTTT	CVSSLDRANSPLHF